The source of this T cell receptor (beta chain) is a study of T cells in Graves' hyperthyroidism and ophthalmopathy. This clonotype was seen repeatedly, ten times or more. RNA transcripts yielded amplified TCR beta CDR3 regions. RT-PCR in the first round (using the HTBI primer set) targeted the TCR CDR3. A single record per CDR3 protein comes from TCRdb applying MiXCR to the multiplex PCR reads. The top ten hold 50% of the sample, which has under 350,000 distinct CDR3 sequences, 20% to 25% seen once. CDR1 DFQATT and CDR2 SNEGSKA come from the germline V gene (reference sequence). Trimming pared 2 bases from V and 1 base from J, leaving 9 bases between. The CDR3 is made up of 14 amino acids.

This sequence was found in a woman aged 45 to 65 with Graves' hyperthyroidism. The sequencing input was blood. This rearrangement joins TRBV20-1 to TRBJ1-5; a possible D gene is TRBD1 (6 bases). The CDR3 nucleotides are TGCAGTGCTAGATCGGACAGAAGCAATCAGCCCCAGCATTTT. It translates to CSARSDRSNQPQHF.